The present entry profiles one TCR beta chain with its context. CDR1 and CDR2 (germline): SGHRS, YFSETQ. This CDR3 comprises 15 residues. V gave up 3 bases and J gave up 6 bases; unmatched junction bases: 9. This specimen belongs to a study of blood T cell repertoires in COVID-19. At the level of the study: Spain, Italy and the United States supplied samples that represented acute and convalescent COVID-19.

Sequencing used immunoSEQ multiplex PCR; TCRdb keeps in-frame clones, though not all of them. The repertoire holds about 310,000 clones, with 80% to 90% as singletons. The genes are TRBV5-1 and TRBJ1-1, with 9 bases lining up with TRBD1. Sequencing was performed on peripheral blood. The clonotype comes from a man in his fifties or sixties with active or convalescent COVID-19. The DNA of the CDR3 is TGCGCCAGCAGCTCCCAGGGACAGGGATTCTCTGAAGCTTTCTTT. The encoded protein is CASSSQGQGFSEAFF.